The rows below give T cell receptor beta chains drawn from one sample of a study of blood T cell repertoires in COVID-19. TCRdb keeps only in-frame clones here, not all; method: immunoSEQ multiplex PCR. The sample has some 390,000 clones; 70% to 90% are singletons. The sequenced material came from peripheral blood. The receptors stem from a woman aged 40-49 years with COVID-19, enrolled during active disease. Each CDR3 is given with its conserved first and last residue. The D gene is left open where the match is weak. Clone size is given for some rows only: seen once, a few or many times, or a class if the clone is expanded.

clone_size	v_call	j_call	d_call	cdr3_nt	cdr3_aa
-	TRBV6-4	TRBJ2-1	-	TGTGCCAGCAGTGGGCTACGAGGCAATGAGCAGTTCTTC	CASSGLRGNEQFF
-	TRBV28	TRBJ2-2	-	TGTGCCAGCAGAGGGGGGGGCGGACACACCGGGGAGCTGTTTTTT	CASRGGGGHTGELFF
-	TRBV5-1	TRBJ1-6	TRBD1	TGCGCCAGCAGACAGGGGGGAATAGTGTCGTCCACCCTCCACTTT	CASRQGGIVSSTLHF
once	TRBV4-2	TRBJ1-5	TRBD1	TGTGCCAGCAGCCTCACCCCTTCGACAGGGGGAAGCAATCAGCCCCAGCATTTT	CASSLTPSTGGSNQPQHF
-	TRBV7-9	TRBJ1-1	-	TGTGCCAGCAGCGAGGCCGGGGATGAAGCTTTCTTT	CASSEAGDEAFF
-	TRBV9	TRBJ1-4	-	TGTGCCAGCAGCGTTGGGAGGGTGACTAATGAAAAACTGTTTTTT	CASSVGRVTNEKLFF
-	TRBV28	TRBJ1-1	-	TGTGCCAGCAGCGCTACAGGGATGGCTGAAGCTTTCTTT	CASSATGMAEAFF
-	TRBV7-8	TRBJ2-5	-	TGTGCCAGCAGCTACCATAGGGGGAACCAGTACTTC	CASSYHRGNQYF
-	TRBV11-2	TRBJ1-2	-	TGTGCCAGCAGCTTAAGGGGCCATGGCTACACCTTC	CASSLRGHGYTF
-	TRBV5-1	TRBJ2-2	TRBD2	TGCGCCAGCAGCTTGGCGGGACTAGCGGGAGCCCACACCGGGGAGCTGTTTTTT	CASSLAGLAGAHTGELFF
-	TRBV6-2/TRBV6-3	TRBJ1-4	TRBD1	TGTGCCAGCAGACCTAACAGGGGGCGCGGAGAAAAACTGTTTTTT	CASRPNRGRGEKLFF
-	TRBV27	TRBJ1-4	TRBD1	TGTGCCAGCCGACAGGGCGCTAATGAAAAACTGTTTTTT	CASRQGANEKLFF
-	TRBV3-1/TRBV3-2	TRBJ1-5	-	TGTGCCAGCAGCCAAGACTATAGCAATCAGCCCCAGCATTTT	CASSQDYSNQPQHF
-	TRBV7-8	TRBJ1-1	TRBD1	TGTGCCAGCAGCTTAGTAGGGGGCGCTGAAGCTTTCTTT	CASSLVGGAEAFF
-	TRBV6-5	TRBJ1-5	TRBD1	TGTGCCAGCAGCCTAGGACAGGGCAATCAGCCCCAGCATTTT	CASSLGQGNQPQHF
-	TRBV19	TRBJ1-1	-	TGTGCCAGTAGTATGTACAGGCGACGGACTGAAGCTTTCTTT	CASSMYRRRTEAFF
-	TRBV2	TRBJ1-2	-	TGTGCCAGCAGTCGACAGTTCTACACCTTC	CASSRQFYTF
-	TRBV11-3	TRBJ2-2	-	TGTGCCAGCAGCCCAGCCGGGGGAAGCACCGGGGAGCTGTTTTTT	CASSPAGGSTGELFF
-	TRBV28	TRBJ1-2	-	TGTGCCAGCAGTTTTAGAAGGGGAGGTGGCTACACCTTC	CASSFRRGGGYTF
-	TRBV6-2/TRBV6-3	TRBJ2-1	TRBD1	TGTGCCAGCAGTCCGACAGGGGAAATCGATGAGCAGTTCTTC	CASSPTGEIDEQFF
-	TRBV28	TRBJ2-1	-	TGTGCCAGCAGTTCGTATAACCGGGGAGGGTTCTTC	CASSSYNRGGFF
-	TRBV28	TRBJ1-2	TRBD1	TGTGCCAGCAAAGCAGGGGGAATGGGTGGCTACACCTTC	CASKAGGMGGYTF
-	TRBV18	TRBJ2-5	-	TGTGCCAGCTCACCACCATCGCAGGGATCGGAAACCCAGTACTTC	CASSPPSQGSETQYF
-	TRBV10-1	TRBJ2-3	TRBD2	TGCGCCAGCAGTGCTGTCGGTCGGGCTAGCGGGGGTTTGGATACGCAGTATTTT	CASSAVGRASGGLDTQYF
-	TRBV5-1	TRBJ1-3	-	TGCGCCAGCAGCTTCAGGGAACAGTCAGACACCATATATTTT	CASSFREQSDTIYF
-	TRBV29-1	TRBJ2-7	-	TGCAGCGTTGGGGCCCCCGAGCAGTACTTC	CSVGAPEQYF
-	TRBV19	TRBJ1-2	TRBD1	TGTGCCAGTAGTATGGGACAGCAAGGGGTCTATGGCTACACCTTC	CASSMGQQGVYGYTF
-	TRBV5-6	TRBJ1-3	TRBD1	TGTGCCAGCAGCCCCCTTTACGAGGGGGCCTCTGGAAACACCATATATTTT	CASSPLYEGASGNTIYF
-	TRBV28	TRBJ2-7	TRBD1	TGTGCCAGCAATCCGACCGGGACAGGGGGGGCCGAGCAGTACTTC	CASNPTGTGGAEQYF
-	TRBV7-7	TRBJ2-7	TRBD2	TGTGCTAGCAGCTTAGAGGGAGGGACCGAGCAGTACTTC	CASSLEGGTEQYF
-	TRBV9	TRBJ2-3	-	TGTGCCAGCAGCGTAGGAGAGGTAGATACGCAGTATTTT	CASSVGEVDTQYF
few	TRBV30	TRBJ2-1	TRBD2	TGTGCCTGGAGTGGGACTAGCGTCTACAATGAGCAGTTCTTC	CAWSGTSVYNEQFF